These 32 T cell receptor beta chains came from one sample sequenced in a study of blood T cells in healthy people across ages. It was with a sample-barcoded 5' primer and a J-beta primer mix that a second PCR of roughly 6 to 12 cycles was run. TCRdb redid the calling of the 5' RACE reads with MiXCR, one entry per CDR3 protein. In the table there are more than 1,000,000 distinct CDR3 sequences, roughly 24% of which are singletons. The data also belong to a second study, concerning T cells of mothers and their children.

The sample was blood. The receptors originated from a girl aged 2 to 9 in good health.

This clonotype was observed a handful of times. The CDR3: CASSVGTSAYEETQYF. CDR3 bases: TGTGCCAGCAGTGTAGGGACTAGTGCCTACGAAGAGACCCAGTACTTC. The V call is TRBV2, the J call TRBJ2-5, with TRBD2 identical over 8 bases. Germline values: CDR1 SNHLY, CDR2 FYNNEI. The CDR3 runs to 16 residues. Trimming cost V 4 bases and J 3 bases; bases outside gene matches: 10.

The chain couples TRBV7-9 to TRBJ1-5; maybe TRBD1 (5 bases). With 1 base removed from V and 6 bases from J, the gap between germline ends came to 10 bases. Germline CDR1 SEHNR, CDR2 FQNEAQ (reference sequence). CDR3 length: 14 residues. Written as DNA, the CDR3 is TGTGCCAGCAGCTTAGAGGGGAACGCTCAGCCCCAGCATTTT. Translation gives CASSLEGNAQPQHF. The entire variable domain, with the rest obtained from reference TRBV7-9 and TRBJ1-5, is as follows: DTGVSQNPRHKITKRGQNVTFRCDPISEHNRLYWYRQTLGQGPEFLTYFQNEAQLEKSRLLSDRFSAERPKGSFSTLEIQRTEQGDSAMYLCASSLEGNAQPQHFGDGTRLSIL.

The chain has TRBV29-1 and TRBJ2-2; the D gene is possibly TRBD1 (5 bases). The V and J ends lost 0 bases and 8 bases respectively, with 7 bases between them. Germline CDR1 SQVTM, CDR2 ANQGSEA. There are 12 residues in the CDR3. CDR3 loop: CSVEEGVGELFF. The CDR3 DNA follows: TGCAGCGTTGAAGAAGGGGTAGGGGAGCTGTTTTTT.

This clonotype was seen only a few times. This chain links TRBV12-3 or TRBV12-4 with TRBJ2-2; tentative D call: TRBD2 (5 bases). There are 12 residues in the CDR3. With 5 bases removed from V and 8 bases from J, the gap between germline ends came to 9 bases. The CDR3 sequence: CASSMGVGELFF. The CDR3 DNA follows: TGTGCCAGCAGTATGGGAGTGGGGGAGCTGTTTTTT.

This clonotype was seen a few times. J is TRBJ2-7 and V is TRBV10-3, with 7 bases lining up with TRBD1. V trimming: 3 bases; J trimming: 3 bases; junction bases outside the gene matches: 11. Germline V CDR1 and CDR2: ENHRY, SYGVKD. The CDR3 runs 16 residues. This CDR3 is CAISDFAATGIYEQYF. The CDR3 coding sequence is TGTGCCATCAGTGACTTCGCCGCGACAGGGATCTACGAGCAGTACTTC.

The chain employs TRBV3-1 and TRBJ2-2, with no clear D. V lost 6 bases and J lost 4, with 6 bases in between. The CDR3 covers 12 residues. CDR1 LGHDT and CDR2 YNNKEL come from the germline V gene (reference sequence). This CDR3 is CASRQITGELFF. The CDR3 coding sequence is TGTGCCAGCAGACAAATCACCGGGGAGCTGTTTTTT.

This clonotype was detected many times. The chain links TRBV20-1 to TRBJ2-2, with 7 bases fitting TRBD2. The ends lost 3 bases at V and 5 bases at J; junction bases unmatched: 12. The CDR3 is made up of 16 amino acids. The germline gives CDR1 DFQATT, CDR2 SNEGSKA (reference sequence). In nucleotides, the CDR3 is TGCAGTGCTAGGATCCAAGCTAGCGGTCTAACCGGGGAGCTGTTTTTT. Translated: CSARIQASGLTGELFF.

The gene calls are TRBV11-2 and TRBJ2-2; TRBD1 is a possible D gene (5 bases). V was cut by 2 bases and J by 6 bases, with 10 bases left in between. CDR3 size: 14 residues. CDR1 is SGHAT, CDR2 FQNNGV, per germline. The CDR3 DNA follows: TGTGCCAGCAGCTTATCAGGGTCCGCCGGGGAGCTGTTTTTT. It codes for CASSLSGSAGELFF.

This clonotype was seen a few times. The V call is TRBV28, the J call TRBJ2-5, with 10 bases identical to TRBD2. The CDR3 loop spans 17 amino acids. Trimming cost V 6 bases and J 5 bases; bases outside gene matches: 15. Germline assignment: CDR1 MDHEN and CDR2 SYDVKM. CDR3 protein: CASSQPSGSFGQETQYF. CDR3 nucleotide sequence: TGTGCCAGCAGCCAGCCTAGCGGGAGCTTCGGTCAGGAGACCCAGTACTTC.

The chain has TRBV7-2 and TRBJ2-1; 8 bases match TRBD2. Germline CDR1 SGHTA, CDR2 FQGNSA. The CDR3 totals 16 residues. Trimming cost V 6 bases and J 1 base; bases outside gene matches: 8. The CDR3 region has the DNA TGTGCCAGCAGTCCGAAGCGGGGGCGTTCCTACAATGAGCAGTTCTTC. It encodes CASSPKRGRSYNEQFF.

The V and J genes are TRBV24-1 and TRBJ1-5; no clear D gene. Germline V gene sequence: CDR1 KGHDR, CDR2 SFDVKD. The V end lost 4 bases, the J end lost 5 bases, and 8 bases lay between the germline ends. The length of the CDR3 is 13 residues. This CDR3 is CATSDATDQPQHF. The CDR3 DNA is TGTGCCACCAGTGACGCCACTGATCAGCCCCAGCATTTT.

This clonotype showed up just a few times. The V gene is TRBV12-3 or TRBV12-4, the J gene TRBJ1-1, with 9 positions matching TRBD1. Germline trimming cut 5 bases from V and 3 bases from J; bases unmatched to any gene: 4. This CDR3 comprises 14 residues. The CDR3 DNA is TGTGCCAGCAGTCCGGGACAGGGACACACTGAAGCTTTCTTT. It encodes CASSPGQGHTEAFF.

This clonotype appeared a few times. The chain couples TRBV9 to TRBJ2-3; D perhaps matches TRBD2 (6 bases). V lost 6 bases and J lost 2, with 13 bases in between. The CDR3 sequence is 14 residues long. The V gene's germline CDR1 is SGDLS and CDR2 YYNGEE. In DNA, the CDR3 is TGTGCCAGCACCCAGGGACTTGTCACAGATACGCAGTATTTT. It codes for CASTQGLVTDTQYF.

This rearrangement joins TRBV3-1 to TRBJ2-3; 8 nucleotides agree with TRBD1. With 1 base clipped from V and 4 bases from J, the junction kept 10 bases outside the gene matches. Germline values: CDR1 LGHDT, CDR2 YNNKEL (reference sequence). The CDR3 is 17 amino acids. Written as DNA, the CDR3 is TGTGCCAGCAGCCAAGGAGGTTGGCGACAGGGGTCAGATACGCAGTATTTT. Its protein product is CASSQGGWRQGSDTQYF.

The genes are TRBV7-3 and TRBJ2-5; D uncertain. The CDR3 has 18 amino acids. Deletions cut 3 bases from V and 3 bases from J, with 23 bases between. Germline assignment: CDR1 SGHTA and CDR2 FQGTGA. The DNA of the CDR3 is TGTGCCAGCAGCTTGAATGCCTTGACGGCCCCTCTTAAAGAGACCCAGTACTTC. Translated, it gives CASSLNALTAPLKETQYF.

The V call is TRBV7-8, the J call TRBJ2-1, with TRBD2 matching over 12 bases. The J call is in doubt because the DNA end fits TRBJ2-5 better. Germline assignment: CDR1 SGHVS and CDR2 FQNEAQ. CDR3 length equals 16 residues. The CDR3 DNA sequence: TGTGCCAGCAGCGTAGGCGGACTAGCGGGACAAGAGACCCAGTACTTC. It encodes CASSVGGLAGQETQYF.

This clonotype was picked up a small number of times. The chain has TRBV29-1 and TRBJ2-1; D ambiguous. V lost 8 bases, J lost 8 bases, and 13 bases lay in between. The CDR3 spans 11 residues. CDR1 and CDR2 (germline): SQVTM, ANQGSEA. CDR3 in DNA: TGCAGCTTCCCGACATCGGATGAGCAGTTCTTC. This gives the protein CSFPTSDEQFF.

The table lists this clonotype with a few counts. This rearrangement joins TRBV6-2 or TRBV6-3 to TRBJ2-3; tentatively, D is TRBD2 (5 bases). The V end lost 10 bases, the J end lost 4 bases, and 18 bases lay between the germline ends. CDR3 length: 14 residues. Germline V lookup: CDR1 MNHEY, CDR2 SVGEGT. This CDR3 is CATGALASPDTQYF. CDR3 nucleotides: TGTGCCACCGGTGCCCTAGCCTCACCAGATACGCAGTATTTT.

The CDR3 DNA reads TGTGCCAGCAGCCAAACCGTCAGGGGGCCCGGCCTCGGCTACACCTTC. Encoded protein: CASSQTVRGPGLGYTF. This rearrangement joins TRBV3-1 to TRBJ1-2; 8 bases line up with TRBD1. The germline gives CDR1 LGHDT, CDR2 YNNKEL (reference sequence). V was clipped by 2 bases and J by 8 bases; unmatched bases: 13. The length of the CDR3 is 16 residues.

This sequence joins TRBV28 and TRBJ1-1; D call uncertain. Germline V gene data show CDR1 as MDHEN and CDR2 as SYDVKM. Deletions cut 5 bases from V and 3 bases from J, with 13 bases between. This CDR3 has 14 residues. CDR3: CASSVIPRDTEAFF. The CDR3 DNA follows: TGTGCCAGCAGTGTTATCCCTCGCGACACTGAAGCTTTCTTT.

For this clonotype: Because the CDR3 is missing its conserved closing phenylalanine or tryptophan, this is likely a read error. The rearrangement joins TRBV4-2 to TRBJ2-5; 7 positions agree with TRBD2. Germline CDR1 is LGHNA and CDR2 is YNFKEQ. This CDR3 has 15 residues. With V trimmed by 0 bases and J by 11 bases, 12 bases remained unmatched. DNA for the CDR3: TGTGCCAGCAGCCAAGAAGCAGGTTCTTTGCGGGAGCAGTACCTC. It encodes CASSQEAGSLREQYL.

The CDR3: CASSYGRGQGETQYF. Here the CDR3 DNA reads TGTGCCAGCAGCTATGGGCGGGGGCAAGGGGAGACCCAGTACTTC. This chain uses TRBV7-2 with TRBJ2-5; TRBD2 might be the D (7 bases). The CDR3 spans 15 residues. Germline V gives CDR1 SGHTA, CDR2 FQGNSA. The V and J ends lost 4 bases and 5 bases respectively, with 17 bases between them. Full variable domain (outside the CDR3, taken from reference TRBV7-2 and TRBJ2-5): GAGVSQSPSNKVTEKGKDVELRCDPISGHTALYWYRQSLGQGLEFLIYFQGNSAPDKSGLPSDRFSAERTGGSVSTLTIQRTQQEDSAVYLCASSYGRGQGETQYFGPGTRLLVL.

This clonotype has a handful of counts. J is TRBJ1-1 and V is TRBV6-2 or TRBV6-3; no reliable D call. Germline CDR1 MNHEY, CDR2 SVGEGT. V dropped 7 bases and J dropped 1 base, with 7 bases sitting between them. The CDR3 loop spans 12 amino acids. CDR3 loop: CASTKQNTEAFF. Here the CDR3 DNA reads TGTGCCAGCACCAAGCAGAACACTGAAGCTTTCTTT.

V and J are TRBV2 and TRBJ2-2, with D unresolved. The V and J ends lost 7 bases and 1 base respectively, with 19 bases between them. Germline CDR1 SNHLY, CDR2 FYNNEI. The CDR3 has 17 residues. This CDR3 reads CASMGSSPPLNTGELFF. The CDR3 nucleotides read TGTGCCAGCATGGGTAGCAGTCCCCCACTGAACACCGGGGAGCTGTTTTTT.

This clonotype was picked up a small number of times. J is TRBJ1-2 and V is TRBV7-9; D ambiguous. Looked up from germline, CDR1 is SEHNR and CDR2 is FQNEAQ (reference sequence). Trimming stripped 2 bases from V and 0 bases from J, with 10 bases between. This CDR3 has 15 amino acids. The CDR3 loop is CASSLYREANYGYTF. In DNA, the CDR3 is TGTGCCAGCAGCTTATATCGAGAAGCTAACTATGGCTACACCTTC. Supplemented by reference TRBV7-9 and TRBJ1-2, the full variable domain reads DTGVSQNPRHKITKRGQNVTFRCDPISEHNRLYWYRQTLGQGPEFLTYFQNEAQLEKSRLLSDRFSAERPKGSFSTLEIQRTEQGDSAMYLCASSLYREANYGYTFGSGTRLTVV.

The chain couples TRBV14 to TRBJ2-2; no clear D gene. The CDR3 is 15 residues long. Germline values: CDR1 SGHDN, CDR2 FVKESK. V was shortened by 1 base and J by 9 bases, with 15 bases between the two germline ends. CDR3 coding DNA: TGTGCCAGCAGCCAAGCCGAGACTCGATTCCGGGAGCTGTTTTTT. As protein: CASSQAETRFRELFF.

This chain connects TRBV20-1 to TRBJ2-5; TRBD2 aligns across 8 bases. Germline CDR1 and CDR2: DFQATT and SNEGSKA (reference sequence). The CDR3 is made up of 14 amino acids. V gave up 5 bases and J gave up 3 bases; unmatched junction bases: 8. The CDR3 loop is CSARTGGAEETQYF. The CDR3 DNA reads as TGCAGTGCTCGGACCGGGGGGGCAGAAGAGACCCAGTACTTC.

This clonotype occurred a few times. The CDR3 region has the DNA TGTGCCAGCAGCCAATCAGACAGGGGTCCTACAGATACGCAGTATTTT. It is translated as CASSQSDRGPTDTQYF. The chain employs TRBV4-2 and TRBJ2-3; TRBD1 aligns across 8 bases. The CDR3 contains 16 residues. V gave up 2 bases and J gave up 3 bases; unmatched junction bases: 7. Germline CDR1 is LGHNA and CDR2 is YNFKEQ.

This clonotype turned up a few times. The chain combines TRBV28 with TRBJ1-4, with no clear D. The germline V and J ends were trimmed by 4 bases and 4 bases, with 16 bases remaining between them. CDR3 size: 16 residues. CDR1 is MDHEN, CDR2 SYDVKM, per germline. CDR3 region: CASSSEGWPYNEKLFF. The CDR3 nucleotides read TGTGCCAGCAGTTCGGAAGGATGGCCTTATAATGAAAAACTGTTTTTT.

The chain employs TRBV7-8 and TRBJ1-3, with a weak D call TRBD1 (6 bases). The CDR3 extends over 14 amino acids. Trimming cost V 4 bases and J 2 bases, with 9 bases left between them. CDR1 SGHVS and CDR2 FQNEAQ come from the germline V gene. The CDR3 nucleotides are TGTGCCAGCAGCTGGGACATAGCTGGAAACACCATATATTTT. Residues: CASSWDIAGNTIYF.

The chain carries TRBV7-8 and TRBJ1-4; D is unresolved. The V and J ends lost 0 bases and 3 bases respectively, with 5 bases between them. Germline V gives CDR1 SGHVS, CDR2 FQNEAQ. The CDR3 totals 14 residues. CDR3 loop: CASSLATANEKLFF. CDR3 DNA: TGTGCCAGCAGCTTAGCAACAGCTAATGAAAAACTGTTTTTT.

Written as DNA, the CDR3 is TGTGCCAGCAGCTTAGGACCACAGGGTAAAGGGGCCAACGTCCTGACTTTC. Protein sequence: CASSLGPQGKGANVLTF. This chain links TRBV7-2 with TRBJ2-6, with a possible D match to TRBD1 (6 bases). Trimming took off 1 base at V and 4 bases at J, with 14 bases between the two ends. Germline CDR1 and CDR2: SGHTA and FQGNSA. The CDR3 totals 17 residues.